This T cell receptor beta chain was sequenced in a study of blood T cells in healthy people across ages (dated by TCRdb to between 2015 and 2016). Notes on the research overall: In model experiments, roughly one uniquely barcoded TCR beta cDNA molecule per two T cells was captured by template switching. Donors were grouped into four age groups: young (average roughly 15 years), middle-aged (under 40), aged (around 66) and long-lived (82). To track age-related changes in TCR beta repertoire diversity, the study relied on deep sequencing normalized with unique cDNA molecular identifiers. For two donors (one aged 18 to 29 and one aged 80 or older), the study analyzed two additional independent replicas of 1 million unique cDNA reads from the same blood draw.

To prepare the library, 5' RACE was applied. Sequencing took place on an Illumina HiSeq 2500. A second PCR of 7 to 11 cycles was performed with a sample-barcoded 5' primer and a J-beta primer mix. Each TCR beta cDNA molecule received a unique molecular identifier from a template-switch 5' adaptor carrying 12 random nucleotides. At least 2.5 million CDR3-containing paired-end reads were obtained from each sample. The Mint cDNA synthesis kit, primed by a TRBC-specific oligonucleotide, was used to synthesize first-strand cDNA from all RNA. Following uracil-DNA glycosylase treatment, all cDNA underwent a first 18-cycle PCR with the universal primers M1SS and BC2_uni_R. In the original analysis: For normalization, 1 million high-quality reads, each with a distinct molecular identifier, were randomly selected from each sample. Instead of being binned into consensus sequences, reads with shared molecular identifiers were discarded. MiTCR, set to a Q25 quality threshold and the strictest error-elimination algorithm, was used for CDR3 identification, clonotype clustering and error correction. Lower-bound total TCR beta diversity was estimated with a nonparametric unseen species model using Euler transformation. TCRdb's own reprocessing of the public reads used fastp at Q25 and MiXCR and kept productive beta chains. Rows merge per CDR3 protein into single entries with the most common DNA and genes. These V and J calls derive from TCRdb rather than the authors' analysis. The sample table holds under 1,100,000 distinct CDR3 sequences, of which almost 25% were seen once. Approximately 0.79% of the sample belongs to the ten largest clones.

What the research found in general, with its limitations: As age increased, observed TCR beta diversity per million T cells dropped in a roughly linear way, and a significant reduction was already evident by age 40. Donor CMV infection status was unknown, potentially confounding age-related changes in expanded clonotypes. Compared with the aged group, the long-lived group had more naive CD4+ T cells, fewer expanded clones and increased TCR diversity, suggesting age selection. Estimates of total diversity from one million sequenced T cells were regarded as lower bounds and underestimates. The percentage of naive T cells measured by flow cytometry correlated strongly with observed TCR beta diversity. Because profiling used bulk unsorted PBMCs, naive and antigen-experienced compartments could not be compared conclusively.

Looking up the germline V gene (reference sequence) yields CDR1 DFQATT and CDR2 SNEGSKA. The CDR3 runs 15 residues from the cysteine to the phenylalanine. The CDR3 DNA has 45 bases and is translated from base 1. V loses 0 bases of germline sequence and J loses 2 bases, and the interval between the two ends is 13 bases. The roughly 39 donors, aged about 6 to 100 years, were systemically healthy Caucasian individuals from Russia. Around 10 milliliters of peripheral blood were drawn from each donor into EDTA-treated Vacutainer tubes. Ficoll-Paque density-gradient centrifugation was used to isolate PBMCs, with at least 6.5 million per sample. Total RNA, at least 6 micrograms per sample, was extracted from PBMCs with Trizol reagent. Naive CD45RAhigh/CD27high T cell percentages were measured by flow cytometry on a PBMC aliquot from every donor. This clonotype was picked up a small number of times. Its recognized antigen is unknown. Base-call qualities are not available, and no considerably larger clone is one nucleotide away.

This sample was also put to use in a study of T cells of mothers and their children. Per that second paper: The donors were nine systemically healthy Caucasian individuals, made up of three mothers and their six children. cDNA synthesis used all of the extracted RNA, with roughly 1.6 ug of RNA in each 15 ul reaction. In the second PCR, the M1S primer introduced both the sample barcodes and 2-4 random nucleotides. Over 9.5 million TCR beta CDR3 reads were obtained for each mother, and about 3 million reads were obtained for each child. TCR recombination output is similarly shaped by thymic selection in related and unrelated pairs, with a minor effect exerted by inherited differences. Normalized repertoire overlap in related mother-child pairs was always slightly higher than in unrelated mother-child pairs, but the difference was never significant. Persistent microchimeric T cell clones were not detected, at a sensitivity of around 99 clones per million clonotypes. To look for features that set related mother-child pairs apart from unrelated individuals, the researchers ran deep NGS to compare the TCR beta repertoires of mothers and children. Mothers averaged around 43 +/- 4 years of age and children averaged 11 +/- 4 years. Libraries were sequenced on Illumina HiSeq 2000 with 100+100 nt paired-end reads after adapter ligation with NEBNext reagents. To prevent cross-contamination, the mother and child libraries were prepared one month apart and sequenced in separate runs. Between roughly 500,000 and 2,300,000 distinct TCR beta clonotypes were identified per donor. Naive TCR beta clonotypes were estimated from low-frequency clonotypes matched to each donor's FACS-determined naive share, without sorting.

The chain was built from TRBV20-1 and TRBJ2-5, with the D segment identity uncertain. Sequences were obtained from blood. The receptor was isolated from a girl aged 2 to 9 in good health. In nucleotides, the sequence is TGCAGTGCTAGAGATGGAACGGAAATTCAAGAGACCCAGTACTTC. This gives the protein CSARDGTEIQETQYF.